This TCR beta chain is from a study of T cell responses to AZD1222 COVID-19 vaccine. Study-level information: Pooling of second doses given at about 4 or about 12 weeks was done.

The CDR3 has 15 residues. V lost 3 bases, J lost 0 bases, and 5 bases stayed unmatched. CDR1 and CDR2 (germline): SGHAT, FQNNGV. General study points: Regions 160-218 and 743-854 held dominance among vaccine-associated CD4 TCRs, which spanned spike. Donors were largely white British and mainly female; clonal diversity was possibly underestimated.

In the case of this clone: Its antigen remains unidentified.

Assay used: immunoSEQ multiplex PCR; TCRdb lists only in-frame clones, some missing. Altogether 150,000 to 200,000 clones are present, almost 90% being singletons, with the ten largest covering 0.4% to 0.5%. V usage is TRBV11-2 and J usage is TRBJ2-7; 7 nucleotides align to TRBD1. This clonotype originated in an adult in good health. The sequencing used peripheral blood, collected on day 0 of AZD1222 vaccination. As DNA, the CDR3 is TGTGCCAGCAGCTTGTTTGGGACAGACTCCTACGAGCAGTACTTC. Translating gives CASSLFGTDSYEQYF.